This T cell receptor (beta chain) was identified during a study of OX40 agonist ivuxolimab in advanced cancers. Generated by immunoSEQ multiplex PCR, the TCRdb table keeps only in-frame clones and is missing some. Of 70,000 or so clones listed, roughly 88% were seen once; the top ten hold 1.1%. Germline V gene sequence: CDR1 LNHDA, CDR2 SQIVND (reference sequence). The trim removed 10 bases at V and 4 bases at J, leaving 9 bases unmatched. The CDR3 is 14 residues long. The specimen comprised CD4+ or CD8+ T cells sorted from blood, sampled in a trial of the OX40 agonist ivuxolimab. The chain recombines TRBV19 with TRBJ1-4; 7 positions match TRBD1. This TCR came from an adult with an advanced solid tumor such as melanoma, head and neck, liver or kidney cancer. CDR3 residues: CAKGGQGGNEKLFF. CDR3 bases: TGTGCCAAGGGCGGGCAGGGGGGTAATGAAAAACTGTTTTTT. The variable domain in full, with the rest retrieved from reference TRBV19 and TRBJ1-4, is DGGITQSPKYLFRKEGQNVTLSCEQNLNHDAMYWYRQDPGQGLRLIYYSQIVNDFQKGDIAEGYSVSREKKESFPLTVTSAQKNPTAFYLCAKGGQGGNEKLFFGSGTQLSVL.